This T cell receptor beta chain was obtained from a study of blood T cell repertoires in COVID-19. Overall study: Some COVID-19 samples were acute and others convalescent; all came from the United States, Italy and Spain. From T cells, B-cell-depleted T cells, or PBMCs came the material, which was cDNA or gDNA.

In the original workflow: For nucleated cells, counts were estimated from reference gene primer amplification. Assay: immunoSEQ multiplex PCR; the TCRdb copy retains only in-frame clones and omits some. V and J calls and clone size follow that table, whereas D and trimming were derived from the DNA. The sample lists nearly 100,000 clones, approximately 84% occurring once. What was sequenced was peripheral blood. The TCR sequence derives from a man aged 70-80 years with acute or convalescent COVID-19.

Here the CDR3 reads CATRWGTSDTDTQYF. CDR3 coding DNA: TGTGCCACCCGGTGGGGGACTAGCGACACAGATACGCAGTATTTT. This chain joins TRBV10-3 and TRBJ2-3; 10 nucleotides match TRBD2. V trimming: 10 bases; J trimming: 2 bases; junction bases outside the gene matches: 9. CDR3 size: 15 residues. Germline CDR1 and CDR2: ENHRY and SYGVKD.